These T cell receptor beta chains were read from a single sample in a study of early stage breast cancer tumors. Some clones are missing from TCRdb's copy, which holds only in-frame ones; the method was immunoSEQ multiplex PCR. The table has roughly 21,000 clones, 70% to 80% seen once. Sequencing input: blood. Source of these receptors: a person between 55 and 70 years old with breast cancer. Both conserved end residues are part of each CDR3. The D gene is left open where the match is weak. Clone size, where shown, is once, few, many, or a class for clones that have expanded.

j_call v_call clone_size d_call cdr3_nt cdr3_aa
TRBJ1-1 TRBV12-2 - - TGTGCAAGTCGCTTAGTGAGGGAGTACACTGAAGCTTTCTTT CASRLVREYTEAFF
TRBJ2-4 TRBV4-2 few TRBD1 TGTGCCAGCAGCCAGTCCCCGGGACAGGGAGCCAAAAACATTCAGTACTTC CASSQSPGQGAKNIQYF
TRBJ1-3 TRBV11-3 - - TGTGCCAGCAGCTGGACTGGAAACACCATATATTTT CASSWTGNTIYF
TRBJ2-7 TRBV11-2 few - TGTGCCAGCAGCTTAGATCAGGGAGCGACCTACGAGCAGTACTTC CASSLDQGATYEQYF
TRBJ2-6 TRBV6-5 - - TGTGCCAGTGGACGACTCCTCTCTGGGGCCAACGTCCTGACTTTC CASGRLLSGANVLTF
TRBJ2-4 TRBV5-4 once - TGTGCCAGCAGCTCATCACAGAGTGCCAAAAACATTCAGTACTTC CASSSSQSAKNIQYF
TRBJ1-4 TRBV19 - - TGTGCCAGTAGTATAGGAACCCGCATTACTGGGAGGAAACTGTTTTTT CASSIGTRITGRKLFF
TRBJ2-7 TRBV6-4 - TRBD2 TGTGCCAGCAGTGACAGCGGGGGAATGGTTAGCTACGAGCAGTACTTC CASSDSGGMVSYEQYF
TRBJ2-7 TRBV18 few - TGTGCCAGCTCACCAAGACAGGTCGACGAGCAGTACTTC CASSPRQVDEQYF
TRBJ1-2 TRBV6-5 few TRBD1 TGTGCCAGCAGCCCTGGGACAGGGGCGAACTATGGCTACACCTTC CASSPGTGANYGYTF
TRBJ2-1 TRBV11-3 few TRBD2 TGTGCCAGCAGCTTGGGAGGGTACAATGAGCAGTTCTTC CASSLGGYNEQFF
TRBJ1-1 TRBV6-5 - - TGTGCCAGCAGTTGGGTAGCGAACACTGAAGCTTTCTTT CASSWVANTEAFF
TRBJ1-5 TRBV19 - - TGTGCCAGTAGCCCGGACAGAAATCAGCCCCAGCATTTT CASSPDRNQPQHF
TRBJ2-2 TRBV19 - TRBD2 TGTGCCAGTAGTCCGCTAGCGGGGGGGCCCACCGGGGAGCTGTTTTTT CASSPLAGGPTGELFF
TRBJ2-5 TRBV4-1 - TRBD1 TGCGCCAGCAGCCAAGGGTCCAGGGGGCGAGAGACCCAGTACTTC CASSQGSRGRETQYF
TRBJ2-7 TRBV5-4 - TRBD2 TGTGCCAGCAGCTTGGAGCTAGCGGGAGTGGGGGAGCAGTACTTC CASSLELAGVGEQYF
TRBJ1-2 TRBV6-1 - TRBD1 TGTGCCAGCAGTGAGACAGGGGACTATGGCTACACCTTC CASSETGDYGYTF
TRBJ2-1 TRBV9 - - TGTGCCAGCAGCTCAGGCGGTAGCAGATACAATGAGCAGTTCTTC CASSSGGSRYNEQFF
TRBJ2-1 TRBV7-2 - TRBD2 TGTGCCAGCAGCTCAAGGACTAGCGGGGGCATGGGTGAGCAGTTCTTC CASSSRTSGGMGEQFF
TRBJ2-7 TRBV11-3 - TRBD1 TGTGCCAGCAGCTTAGGAAAAGACAGGGACGAGCAGTACTTC CASSLGKDRDEQYF
TRBJ1-2 TRBV10-3 - - TGTGCCATCAGTGAGCTAGGACAGACCGATGGCTACACCTTC CAISELGQTDGYTF
TRBJ1-3 TRBV9 - - TGTGCCAGCAGCGTAGGGAGGACCGCAGGAAACACCATATATTTT CASSVGRTAGNTIYF
TRBJ1-2 TRBV30 - - TGTGCCTGGAGTCCTTACCCCCCAGAGGCGCAAACCTTC CAWSPYPPEAQTF
TRBJ2-1 TRBV6-1 - - TGTGCCAGCAGTGAAGCGTTTCCCAGGGACGGCAATGAGCAGTTCTTC CASSEAFPRDGNEQFF
TRBJ1-2 TRBV7-9 few - TGTGCCAGCAGCTTAGCAAGTGGACCGGGCCTTGGCTACACCTTC CASSLASGPGLGYTF
TRBJ1-5 TRBV19 - - TGTGCCAGTAGTATATTCTCAGGGACGGGCAATCAGCCCCAGCATTTT CASSIFSGTGNQPQHF
TRBJ1-1 TRBV5-6 - - TGTGCCAGCAGCTTGGGGATGAACACTGAAGCTTTCTTT CASSLGMNTEAFF
TRBJ2-2 TRBV19 - TRBD1 TGTGCCAGTAGACGCTACAGGGGTAATCCCGGGGAGCTGTTTTTT CASRRYRGNPGELFF
TRBJ2-5 TRBV6-6 - - TGTGCCAGCAGCCCGTCTCCAGAGACCCAGTACTTC CASSPSPETQYF
TRBJ1-5 TRBV1 - - TGCACCAGCAGCAACCGGGGACTAAATCAGCCCCAGCATTTT CTSSNRGLNQPQHF
TRBJ2-7 TRBV9 - - TGTGCCAGCAGCATAACTTCCACCTCCTACGAGCAGTACTTC CASSITSTSYEQYF
TRBJ2-2 TRBV9 - TRBD1 TGTGCCAGCAGCGGAGGGGACAGCCCACCCGGGGAGCTGTTTTTT CASSGGDSPPGELFF
TRBJ1-3 TRBV11-2 few - TGTGCCAGCAGCTTAGGGACATATTTCCCCCACCCCTCTGGAAACACCATATATTTT CASSLGTYFPHPSGNTIYF
TRBJ2-1 TRBV28 once TRBD2 TGTGCCAGCAGTTTAGTAGGGGGGATAGCGGGAGTGGGTAATGAGCAGTTCTTC CASSLVGGIAGVGNEQFF
TRBJ2-2 TRBV29-1 once - TGCAGCGGCCAGACTAGTAATCCCGGGGAGCTGTTTTTT CSGQTSNPGELFF
TRBJ1-2 TRBV5-6 - - TGTGCCAGCCTCGGCGCGCGGCAGGGTGGCTACACCTTC CASLGARQGGYTF
TRBJ2-1 TRBV5-1 - TRBD2 TGCGCCAGCAGGCCGCCCGGGACTAGCGGGAGAGGGGAGCAGTTCTTC CASRPPGTSGRGEQFF
TRBJ2-1 TRBV29-1 - - TGCAGCGCGCCCTCCAACAATGAGCAGTTCTTC CSAPSNNEQFF
TRBJ1-3 TRBV7-6 - TRBD1 TGTGCCAGCAGTACCTCAGGGGGCGCTGGAAACACCATATATTTT CASSTSGGAGNTIYF
TRBJ2-3 TRBV7-4 - - TGTGCCAGCAGCGTTAGAACAGATACGCAGTATTTT CASSVRTDTQYF
TRBJ2-6 TRBV5-1 - - TGCGCCAGCAGCTTGTCCGCCATAAGCTCTGGGGCCAACGTCCTGACTTTC CASSLSAISSGANVLTF
TRBJ1-5 TRBV7-6 - TRBD1 TGTGCCAGCAGCTTAGATTCAGGGGGCAAGGGTCAGCCCCAGCATTTT CASSLDSGGKGQPQHF
TRBJ1-5 TRBV28 once - TGTGCCAGCAGTTCTTCTATAGGGATGTGGGATCAGCCCCAGCATTTT CASSSSIGMWDQPQHF
TRBJ1-3 TRBV18 - TRBD1 TGTGCCAGCTCACTGGGGACAGTAGCTGGCTCTGGAAACACCATATATTTT CASSLGTVAGSGNTIYF
TRBJ2-7 TRBV19 once - TGTGCCAGTAGTATAGGTCCCCTCGGGCCATACGAGCAGTACTTC CASSIGPLGPYEQYF
TRBJ2-1 TRBV25-1 - TRBD2 TGTGCCAGCAGTGAGGATAGCGGGAGTCAGAGTGAGCAGTTCTTC CASSEDSGSQSEQFF
TRBJ1-2 TRBV5-1 once TRBD1 TGCGCCAGCAGCTTAGACGGACAGGGCCTTCTTGGCTACACCTTC CASSLDGQGLLGYTF
TRBJ2-1 TRBV10-3 - - TGTGCCATCAGTGAGTCCTATGGCGGGGTAAGCTCCTACAATGAGCAGTTCTTC CAISESYGGVSSYNEQFF
TRBJ1-2 TRBV27 - TRBD1 TGTGCCAGCAGCTTAGACGGACAGGGCCTTCTTGGCTACACCTTC CASSLDGQGLLGYTF
TRBJ2-5 TRBV30 few TRBD2 TGTGCCTGGAGCCTAGCGGGGGCCCGTCCCCAGTACTTC CAWSLAGARPQYF
TRBJ1-2 TRBV18 - - TGTGCCAGCTCACCGGGGAGAAATTTCTATGGCTACACCTTC CASSPGRNFYGYTF
TRBJ2-1 TRBV5-5 few - TGTGCCAGCAGCTTTAGTGACTTTGAGCAGTTCTTC CASSFSDFEQFF
TRBJ1-1 TRBV5-1 few TRBD1 TGCGCCAGCAGCTCCACGGTTACAGGGGGCTCTGAAGCTTTCTTT CASSSTVTGGSEAFF
TRBJ1-3 TRBV11-2 - TRBD1 TGTGCCAGCAGCCTCGACAGGGAACGGGTCATATATTTT CASSLDRERVIYF
TRBJ2-4 TRBV11-3 - - TGTGCCAGCAGCTTAGAAAGCAGGAGCAAAAACATTCAGTACTTC CASSLESRSKNIQYF